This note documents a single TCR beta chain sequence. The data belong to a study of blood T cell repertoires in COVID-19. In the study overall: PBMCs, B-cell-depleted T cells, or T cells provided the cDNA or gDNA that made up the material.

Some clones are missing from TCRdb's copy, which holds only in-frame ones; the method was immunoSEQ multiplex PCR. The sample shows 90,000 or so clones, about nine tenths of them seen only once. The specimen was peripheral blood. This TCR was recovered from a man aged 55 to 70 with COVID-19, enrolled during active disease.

The CDR3 protein is CASSYRTGGAGTEAFF. Written as DNA, the CDR3 is TGTGCCAGCAGTTACAGGACAGGGGGCGCGGGTACTGAAGCTTTCTTT. The V call is TRBV6-2 or TRBV6-3, the J call TRBJ1-1; 11 bases fit TRBD1. The CDR3 runs 16 residues. The germline V gene has CDR1 MNHEY and CDR2 SVGEGT. The junction had 7 bases not matched to a gene; V was cut back by 2 bases and J by 5 bases.